What follows are 4 T cell receptor beta chains derived from one specimen sequenced in a study of T cells in Graves' hyperthyroidism and ophthalmopathy. Amplified regions were TCR beta CDR3 sequences from RNA transcripts. With the HTBI primer set, the TCR CDR3 went through a first round of RT-PCR. One entry per CDR3 protein results from TCRdb running MiXCR on the multiplex PCR reads. The sample includes approximately 400,000 distinct CDR3 sequences, 15% to 19% of them seen just once. The sequencing input was blood. The receptor set was obtained from a woman under 30 with Graves' hyperthyroidism.

This clonotype was counted many times. This chain uses TRBV20-1 with TRBJ2-7; TRBD1 might be the D (6 bases). The V end was cut by 4 bases, the J end by 3 bases, with 16 bases between. CDR1 and CDR2 (germline): DFQATT, SNEGSKA (reference sequence). CDR3 size: 14 residues. The CDR3 bases are TGCAGTGCTACCGGGACAATCCTCCTCTACGAGCAGTACTTC. Translation: CSATGTILLYEQYF.

This chain joins TRBV9 and TRBJ1-6, with D perhaps matching TRBD1 (5 bases). Trimming cost V 4 bases and J 4 bases, with 18 bases left between them. The CDR3 length is 17 residues. Germline CDR1 is SGDLS and CDR2 is YYNGEE. CDR3 coding DNA: TGTGCCAGCAGCCAACAAGGGGCCACGGGGTATAATTCACCCCTCCACTTT. Translation gives CASSQQGATGYNSPLHF.

This sequence joins TRBV6-1 and TRBJ2-3; tentatively, D is TRBD2 (6 bases). This CDR3 has 16 residues. CDR1 is MNHNS, CDR2 SASEGT, per germline. V lost 6 bases to trimming and J lost 1 base, with 17 bases between them. The CDR3 DNA is TGTGCCAGCAGCCCCCGACCAGCGGGTGGCACAGATACGCAGTATTTT. Translating it yields CASSPRPAGGTDTQYF.

At least ten counts were recorded for this clonotype. CDR3: CASRADILYGYTF. For the CDR3, the DNA is TGTGCCAGCAGAGCGGACATCCTCTATGGCTACACCTTC. This sequence joins TRBV2 and TRBJ1-2; possible D gene TRBD1, 5 bases. The V and J ends lost 6 bases and 4 bases respectively, with 12 bases between them. Germline CDR1 and CDR2: SNHLY and FYNNEI. The CDR3 has 13 residues.